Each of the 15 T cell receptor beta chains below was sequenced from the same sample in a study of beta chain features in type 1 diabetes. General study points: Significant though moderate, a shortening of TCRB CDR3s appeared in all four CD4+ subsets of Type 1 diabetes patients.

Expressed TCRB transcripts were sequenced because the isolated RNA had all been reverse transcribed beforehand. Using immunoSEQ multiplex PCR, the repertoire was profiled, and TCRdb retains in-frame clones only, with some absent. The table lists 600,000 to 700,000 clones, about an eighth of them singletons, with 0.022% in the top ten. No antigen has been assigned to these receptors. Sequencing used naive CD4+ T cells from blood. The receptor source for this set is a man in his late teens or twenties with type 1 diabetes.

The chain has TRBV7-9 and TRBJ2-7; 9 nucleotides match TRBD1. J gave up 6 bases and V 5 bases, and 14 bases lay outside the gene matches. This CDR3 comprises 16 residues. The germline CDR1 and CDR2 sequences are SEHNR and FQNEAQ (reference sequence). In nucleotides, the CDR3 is TGTGCCAGCAGCGGATCCTGGGACAGGGCCTACGTCGAGCAGTACTTC. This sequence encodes CASSGSWDRAYVEQYF.

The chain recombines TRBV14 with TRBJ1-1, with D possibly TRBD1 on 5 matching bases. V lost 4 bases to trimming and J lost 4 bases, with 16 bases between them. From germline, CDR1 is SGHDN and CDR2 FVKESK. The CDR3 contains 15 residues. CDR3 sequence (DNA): TGTGCCAGCAGCCTGATTCGGGGGGTTGGCACTGAAGCTTTCTTT. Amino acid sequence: CASSLIRGVGTEAFF.

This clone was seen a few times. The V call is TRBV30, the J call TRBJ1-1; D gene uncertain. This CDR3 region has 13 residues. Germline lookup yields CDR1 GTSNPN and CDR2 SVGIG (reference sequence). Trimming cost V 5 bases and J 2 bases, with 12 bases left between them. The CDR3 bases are TGTGCCTGGGACACGGGAATTAACACTGAAGCTTTCTTT. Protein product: CAWDTGINTEAFF.

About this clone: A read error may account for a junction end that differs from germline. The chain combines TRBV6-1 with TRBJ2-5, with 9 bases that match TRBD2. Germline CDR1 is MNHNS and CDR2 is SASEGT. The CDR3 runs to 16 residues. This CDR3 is CASNELGTSREETQYF. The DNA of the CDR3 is TGTGCCAGCAATGAACTCGGGACTAGCAGGGAAGAGACCCAGTACTTC.

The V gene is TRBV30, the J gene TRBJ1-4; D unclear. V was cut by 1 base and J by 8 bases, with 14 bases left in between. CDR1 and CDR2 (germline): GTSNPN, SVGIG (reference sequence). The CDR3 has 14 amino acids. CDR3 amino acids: CAWSGLSVGEKLFF. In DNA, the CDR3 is TGTGCCTGGAGTGGACTCTCAGTGGGGGAAAAACTGTTTTTT.

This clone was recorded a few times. DNA for the CDR3: TGTGCCAGCAGCCAAACAGGGCACCAAGAGACCCAGTACTTC. Its translation: CASSQTGHQETQYF. This chain uses TRBV16 with TRBJ2-5, with a weak D call TRBD1 (6 bases). The CDR3 has 14 amino acids. V dropped 2 bases and J dropped 0 bases, with 7 bases sitting between them. Looked up from germline, CDR1 is KGHSY and CDR2 is FQNENV.

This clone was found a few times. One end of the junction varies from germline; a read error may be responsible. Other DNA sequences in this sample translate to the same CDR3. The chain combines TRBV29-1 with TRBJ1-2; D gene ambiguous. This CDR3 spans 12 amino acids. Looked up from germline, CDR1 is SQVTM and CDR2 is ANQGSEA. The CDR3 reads CSVVADNYGYTF. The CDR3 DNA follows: TGTAGCGTTGTGGCAGACAACTATGGCTACACCTTC.

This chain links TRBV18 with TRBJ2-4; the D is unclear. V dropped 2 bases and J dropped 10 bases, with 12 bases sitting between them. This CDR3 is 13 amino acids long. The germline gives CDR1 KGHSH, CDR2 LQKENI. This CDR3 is CASSPTALGIQYF. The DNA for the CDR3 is TGTGCCAGCTCACCAACTGCCCTAGGGATTCAGTACTTC.

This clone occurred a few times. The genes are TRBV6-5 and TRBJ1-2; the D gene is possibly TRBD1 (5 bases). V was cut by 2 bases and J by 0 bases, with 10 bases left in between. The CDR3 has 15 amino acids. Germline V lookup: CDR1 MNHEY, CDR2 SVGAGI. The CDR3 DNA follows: TGTGCCAGCAGTTACGAACAGGATCCTAACTATGGCTACACCTTC. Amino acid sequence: CASSYEQDPNYGYTF.

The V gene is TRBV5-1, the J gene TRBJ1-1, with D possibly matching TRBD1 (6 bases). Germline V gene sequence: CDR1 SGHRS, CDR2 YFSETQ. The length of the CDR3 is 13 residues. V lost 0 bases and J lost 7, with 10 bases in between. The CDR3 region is CASSLATGLEAFF. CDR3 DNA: TGCGCCAGCAGCTTGGCAACAGGGCTTGAAGCTTTCTTT.

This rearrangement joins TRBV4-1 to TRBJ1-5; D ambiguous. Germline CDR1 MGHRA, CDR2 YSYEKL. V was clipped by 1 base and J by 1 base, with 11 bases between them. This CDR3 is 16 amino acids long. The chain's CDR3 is CASSQAVSVSNQPQHF. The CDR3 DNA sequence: TGCGCCAGCAGCCAAGCCGTCAGCGTGAGCAATCAGCCCCAGCATTTT.

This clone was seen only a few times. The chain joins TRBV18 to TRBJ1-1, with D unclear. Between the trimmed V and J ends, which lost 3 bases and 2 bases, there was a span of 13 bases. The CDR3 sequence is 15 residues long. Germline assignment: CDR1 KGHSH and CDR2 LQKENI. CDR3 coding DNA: TGTGCCAGCTCACCCGATTTGGTTTTAAACACTGAAGCTTTCTTT. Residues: CASSPDLVLNTEAFF.

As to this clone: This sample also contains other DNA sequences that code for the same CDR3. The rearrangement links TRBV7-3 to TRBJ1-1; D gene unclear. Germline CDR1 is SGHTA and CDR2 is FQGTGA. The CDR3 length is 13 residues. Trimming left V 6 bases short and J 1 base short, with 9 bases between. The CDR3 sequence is CASSPDGNTEAFF. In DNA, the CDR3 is TGTGCCAGCAGTCCCGACGGGAACACTGAAGCTTTCTTT.

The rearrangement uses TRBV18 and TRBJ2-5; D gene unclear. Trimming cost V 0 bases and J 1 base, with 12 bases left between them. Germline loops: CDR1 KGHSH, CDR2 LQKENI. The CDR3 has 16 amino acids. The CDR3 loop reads CASSPPGSFLQETQYF. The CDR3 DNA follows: TGTGCCAGCTCACCACCGGGCAGCTTCCTCCAAGAGACCCAGTACTTC.

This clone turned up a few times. The CDR3 DNA reads as TGTGCCAGCAGCTTACGGACAGGGAGCACAGATACGCAGTATTTT. Translation gives CASSLRTGSTDTQYF. The V and J genes are TRBV5-4 and TRBJ2-3, with 8 bases lining up with TRBD1. V shed 2 bases, J shed 0 bases, and the junction held 2 bases outside the gene matches. Germline V gene sequence: CDR1 SGHNT, CDR2 YYREEE (reference sequence). This CDR3 has 15 amino acids.